The clone carrying this TCR beta chain was detected many times. Its antigen remains unidentified. This entry is derived from a study of T cells in Graves' hyperthyroidism and ophthalmopathy. General study findings and limits: Peripheral blood also featured most of the thyroid clonotypes expanded above 0.001.

Clinical symptoms, serum thyroxine and TRAb, thyroid ultrasound and orbital computed tomography were used for the diagnoses. Germline assignment: CDR1 KGHDR and CDR2 SFDVKD. The CDR3 spans 14 residues. V lost 4 bases to trimming and J lost 7 bases, with 15 bases between them. TCR beta CDR3 sequences were amplified from RNA transcripts. A set of HTBI primers served as the primers for a first-round RT-PCR of the TCR CDR3. TCRdb independently ran MiXCR on the multiplex PCR reads; one entry per CDR3 protein. Of 600,000 to 700,000 distinct CDR3 sequences in the sample, 45% were seen once. The sequence derives from an adult man with Graves' disease, either hyperthyroidism or ophthalmopathy (not recorded which). The gene calls are TRBV24-1 and TRBJ1-1; tentative D call: TRBD1 (5 bases). Material: peripheral blood or thyroid tissue (not recorded which). The CDR3 region is CATSETGRHDEAFF. The CDR3 region has the DNA TGTGCCACCAGTGAAACGGGACGCCACGATGAAGCTTTCTTT.